This TCR beta chain came from a study of OX40 agonist ivuxolimab in advanced cancers. Study as a whole: A male proportion of more than 75% was recorded, with mean age about 60 years and range about 20 to 79. Patients achieving partial responses numbered three: one hepatocellular carcinoma case and two cutaneous melanoma cases. Prior anti-PD-1, anti-PD-L1 or anti-CTLA-4 therapy was allowed; more than 30% had some.

Sequenced by immunoSEQ multiplex PCR; TCRdb stores in-frame clones only, minus some. The sample includes around 100,000 clones, roughly 90% of them seen just once. The CDR3 spans 14 residues. CDR1 and CDR2 (germline): LNHDA, SQIVND (reference sequence). Concerning this clone: The antigen remains unidentified. Germline and junction disagree at one end, which may indicate a read error.

Study-wide points: Low levels of normalized T-cell clonal expansion also appeared in some nonresponders.

The TCR sequence derives from an adult with an advanced solid tumor such as melanoma, head and neck, liver or kidney cancer. Sequenced material: CD4+ or CD8+ T cells sorted from blood, taken in a trial of the OX40 agonist ivuxolimab. The chain links TRBV19 to TRBJ2-3, with 9 bases fitting TRBD2. This CDR3 reads CASSASGTTGTQYF. Written as DNA, the CDR3 is TGTGCCAGTAGTGCTAGCGGGACCACAGGTACGCAGTATTTT.